This TCR beta chain derives from a study of monozygotic twins with cystic fibrosis (dated by TCRdb to about 2021). Context from the whole study: Barcoded libraries were prepared with roughly 16 PCR cycles from three micrograms of fragmented DNA. To gauge how much genetics shapes V and J gene usage, the researchers compared TCR beta repertoires both within and across 16 monozygotic twin pairs who have cystic fibrosis. Ten female and six male twin pairs, aged roughly 2.0 to 36.4 years (median about 10 years) and mostly children and adolescents, were included in the cohort. Twins were ranked among 980 or so cohort participants for weight-for-height and FEVPerc (FEV1 disease centile) at the day of blood sampling. Data for three of the twin pairs had previously been reported in another context.

The twin pairs came from the European Cystic Fibrosis Twin and Sibling Study Cohort, a cohort that recruited patients from over 150 CF clinics across 14 European countries. Zygosity and CFTR genotype were confirmed in-house, and zygosity was tested by multiplex PCR of nine short tandem repeat loci. Peripheral blood was sampled from each twin, and clinical parameters were recorded on the day of blood sampling. Phenol/chloroform extraction was used to isolate genomic DNA from peripheral blood cells, and the DNA was then kept in TE buffer at 4 degrees C. This clone was found a few times. There is no known antigen for this receptor. Per-nucleotide qualities are absent, and no much larger clonotype sits a single base away. TCR beta CDR3 regions were amplified by multiplex PCR using the immunoSEQ immune profiling system, following the manufacturer's instructions. An Illumina NextSeq system was used to carry out the sequencing. The study's own analysis went as follows. Sequence data were processed on the immunoSEQ Analyzer platform, and clonality was calculated as the square root of Simpson's index of productive rearrangements. Jensen-Shannon distance served as the measure of similarity in V and J usage, while OLGA was used to compute CDR3 generation probabilities. The researchers looked up shared CDR3 sequences in the immuneACCESS database (August 2020) and in VDJdb (December 2020). TCRdb holds this immuneACCESS table with in-frame rearrangements only. Some clones are missing; in checked studies, unresolved V genes explain under half, and the rest has no known cause. V and J calls and clone size are given by that table; D and trimming were obtained from the DNA. The sample data list over 30,000 clones, and 75% to 95% of these were observed just once. Clones ranked in the top ten supply 0.15% to 0.2% of the sample.

Study-wide findings and limitations: No association turned up between shared CDR3 numbers and age, concordance or disease severity, and the cohort was small. Simpson clonality was generally low (median around 0.009), which suggests a naive-dominated repertoire, and clonality was higher in the most severely affected patients. Nucleotide-identical clonotype sharing was significantly higher within monozygotic CF twin pairs than between unrelated CF individuals (P = 0.000026, Mann-Whitney). V gene usage was most similar to the co-twin for 13 of 16 pairs, and J usage for 8 of 16 pairs, suggesting genetic constraints.

There are 13 amino acids in the CDR3, from cysteine to phenylalanine inclusive. The DNA shown is the 39-base CDR3, in frame from base 1. CDR1 and CDR2, per the germline V gene, are SGDLS and YYNGEE. The V and J ends are trimmed by 2 bases and 4 bases, leaving 9 bases between them. This clonotype originated in a boy between 2 and 15 years old with cystic fibrosis. The chain uses TRBV9 and TRBJ1-2; too little of a D gene remains to name it. The sample comprised blood. The encoded CDR3 is CASSVDGVYGYTF. Read as DNA, the sequence is TGTGCCAGCAGCGTGGATGGGGTCTATGGCTACACCTTC.